Following are 20 T cell receptor beta chains from one sample sequenced in a study of OX40 agonist ivuxolimab in advanced cancers. Data came from immunoSEQ multiplex PCR; TCRdb stores just in-frame clones and leaves some out. The sample includes about 110,000 clones, about nine tenths of them seen just once. The source was CD4+ or CD8+ T cells sorted from blood, collected in a trial of the OX40 agonist ivuxolimab. These receptors originate from an adult with an advanced solid tumor such as melanoma, head and neck, liver or kidney cancer.

The chain links TRBV5-1 to TRBJ2-3; 11 bases are shared with TRBD1. This CDR3 spans 16 amino acids. V dropped 4 bases and J dropped 3; count of bases not matched to a gene: 7. Germline values: CDR1 SGHRS, CDR2 YFSETQ. The CDR3 spells CASSVGTGGGTDTQYF. CDR3 DNA sequence: TGCGCCAGCAGCGTAGGGACAGGGGGAGGGACAGATACGCAGTATTTT.

The chain uses TRBV5-1 and TRBJ2-5; unclear D gene. Germline V gene lookup returns CDR1 SGHRS and CDR2 YFSETQ. The CDR3 loop spans 14 amino acids. Deletions cut 4 bases from V and 2 bases from J, with 12 bases between. The CDR3 spells CASSPQPSQETQYF. The DNA for the CDR3 is TGCGCCAGCAGCCCGCAACCCTCTCAAGAGACCCAGTACTTC.

The rearrangement uses TRBV5-4 and TRBJ2-1; D is perhaps TRBD1 (5 bases). From germline, CDR1 is SGHNT and CDR2 YYREEE (reference sequence). V shed 1 base and J shed 7 bases, with 9 bases lying between them. The CDR3 totals 13 residues. The CDR3 here is CASSLMAGNEQFF. CDR3 DNA: TGTGCCAGCAGCTTGATGGCAGGGAATGAGCAGTTCTTC.

The chain recombines TRBV2 with TRBJ1-1; no clear D gene. Trimming cost V 4 bases and J 0 bases, with 6 bases left between them. Germline loops: CDR1 SNHLY, CDR2 FYNNEI. The length of the CDR3 is 13 residues. CDR3 amino acids: CASSVSMNTEAFF. The CDR3 nucleotides are TGTGCCAGCAGTGTAAGTATGAACACTGAAGCTTTCTTT.

The CDR3 sequence: CASSAAGEQFF. As DNA, the CDR3 is TGTGCCAGCAGCGCAGCGGGTGAGCAGTTCTTC. The chain links TRBV6-6 to TRBJ2-1; the D gene is possibly TRBD2 (6 bases). The CDR3 runs to 11 residues. The germline CDR1 and CDR2 sequences are MNHNY and SVGAGI (reference sequence). Trimming stripped 6 bases from V and 9 bases from J, with 9 bases between.

This clone was seen once. The chain combines TRBV5-6 with TRBJ2-5; D is possibly TRBD1 or TRBD2 (5 bases each). The CDR3 runs to 16 residues. CDR1 SGHDT and CDR2 YYEEEE come from the germline V gene. V lost 1 base and J 4 bases, leaving 17 bases between the germline ends. The DNA of the CDR3 is TGTGCCAGCAGCTTGTGGGGGATAAGGGCGGGAGAGACCCAGTACTTC. It codes for CASSLWGIRAGETQYF.

The gene calls are TRBV6-5 and TRBJ1-1; the match to TRBD1 covers 7 bases. This CDR3 is 14 amino acids long. CDR1 and CDR2 from the germline V gene are MNHEY and SVGAGI. Trimming took 5 bases from V and 2 from J; bases not matched to a gene: 5. This CDR3 is CASSLRDRNTEAFF. The CDR3 nucleotides are TGTGCCAGCAGTCTCCGGGACAGAAACACTGAAGCTTTCTTT.

This rearrangement joins TRBV28 to TRBJ2-7, with D perhaps TRBD2 (5 bases). The germline V and J ends were trimmed by 8 bases and 3 bases, with 11 bases remaining between them. CDR3 length: 12 residues. Per the germline V gene, CDR1 is MDHEN and CDR2 is SYDVKM. CDR3 sequence reads: CASSTGNYEQYF. The CDR3 DNA is TGTGCCAGCTCAACCGGGAACTACGAGCAGTACTTC.

This sequence joins TRBV28 and TRBJ1-4, with TRBD1 matching 8 bases. The V gene's germline CDR1 is MDHEN and CDR2 SYDVKM. With V trimmed by 6 bases and J by 8 bases, 8 bases remained unmatched. There are 14 residues in the CDR3. The CDR3 protein is CASSPGQGGEKLFF. In DNA form, the CDR3 reads TGTGCCAGCAGCCCCGGACAGGGTGGGGAAAAACTGTTTTTT. The whole variable domain, remainder taken from reference TRBV28 and TRBJ1-4, is DVKVTQSSRYLVKRTGEKVFLECVQDMDHENMFWYRQDPGLGLRLIYFSYDVKMKEKGDIPEGYSVSREKKERFSLILESASTNQTSMYLCASSPGQGGEKLFFGSGTQLSVL.

The chain has TRBV18 and TRBJ2-3, with D unresolved. Trimming removed 3 bases at V and 6 bases at J, with 7 bases between. Per the germline V gene, CDR1 is KGHSH and CDR2 is LQKENI. The CDR3 is 12 residues long. As DNA, the CDR3 is TGTGCCAGCTCACCTTCCGAGGATACGCAGTATTTT. Protein product: CASSPSEDTQYF.

This chain links TRBV7-2 with TRBJ2-1, with D possibly being TRBD1 (5 bases). This CDR3 has 13 residues. Germline CDR1 is SGHTA and CDR2 is FQGNSA. The ends were cut back, 5 bases at V and 6 bases at J, with 11 bases in the middle. The CDR3 sequence: CASSLLGANEQFF. The CDR3 DNA reads as TGTGCCAGCAGCCTCCTAGGGGCCAATGAGCAGTTCTTC.

The rearrangement links TRBV7-9 to TRBJ1-2; D not resolved. Germline V gene sequence: CDR1 SEHNR, CDR2 FQNEAQ (reference sequence). The ends were cut back, 2 bases at V and 5 bases at J, with 12 bases in the middle. The CDR3 sequence is 14 residues long. This CDR3 reads CASSLTEDRYGYTF. The CDR3 nucleotides are TGTGCCAGCAGCTTAACGGAAGATCGTTATGGCTACACCTTC.

This clone was observed a single time. The J gene is TRBJ2-1, the V gene TRBV7-2; 13 nucleotides agree with TRBD2. J lost 0 bases, V lost 1 base, and 3 bases had no gene match. The CDR3 has 18 amino acids. Germline V gene lookup returns CDR1 SGHTA and CDR2 FQGNSA. CDR3 amino acids: CASSLDRTSGSSYNEQFF. The CDR3 DNA is TGTGCCAGCAGCTTAGATAGGACTAGCGGGAGCTCCTACAATGAGCAGTTCTTC.

This clone has only one observation. The rearrangement uses TRBV9 and TRBJ1-2; no reliable D call. Trimming took 0 bases from V and 3 from J, leaving 9 bases between them. CDR3 length equals 14 residues. The germline gives CDR1 SGDLS, CDR2 YYNGEE. The CDR3 nucleotides are TGTGCCAGCAGCGTAGTAGTTGAGGACTATGGCTACACCTTC. Residues: CASSVVVEDYGYTF.

The chain combines TRBV2 with TRBJ1-5; tentative D call: TRBD1 (6 bases). The germline CDR1 and CDR2 sequences are SNHLY and FYNNEI. V lost 6 bases, J lost 7 bases, and 13 bases lay in between. The CDR3 runs to 13 residues. The CDR3 sequence is CASRQGASQPQHF. The CDR3 nucleotides read TGTGCCAGCAGACAGGGTGCGTCGCAGCCCCAGCATTTT.

The chain is built from TRBV6-5 and TRBJ1-1, with D uncertain. The V and J ends lost 6 bases and 2 bases respectively, with 16 bases between them. From germline, CDR1 is MNHEY and CDR2 SVGAGI. The CDR3 runs 15 residues. The CDR3 loop is CASRSALAPNTEAFF. In nucleotides, the CDR3 is TGTGCCAGCAGGTCAGCGTTAGCCCCAAACACTGAAGCTTTCTTT.

The chain couples TRBV9 to TRBJ1-2; 9 positions agree with TRBD1. The CDR3 runs 16 residues. Germline V gene sequence: CDR1 SGDLS, CDR2 YYNGEE. Trimming at V came to 3 bases and at J to 1 base, leaving 7 bases not matched to a gene. Written as DNA, the CDR3 is TGTGCCAGCAGCGCTTCTGGACAGGGGTATAACTATGGCTACACCTTC. Translation gives CASSASGQGYNYGYTF.

This chain uses TRBV18 with TRBJ1-5; D gene ambiguous. Germline CDR1 reads KGHSH; CDR2 reads LQKENI. The CDR3 loop spans 14 amino acids. V was pared by 3 bases and J by 3 bases, with 9 bases between. The CDR3: CASSPGVDNQPQHF. Here the CDR3 DNA reads TGTGCCAGCTCACCGGGCGTGGACAATCAGCCCCAGCATTTT.

The rearrangement uses TRBV19 and TRBJ1-2, with unresolved D. With 7 bases removed from V and 4 bases from J, the gap between germline ends came to 13 bases. The CDR3 covers 13 residues. Germline V gene lookup returns CDR1 LNHDA and CDR2 SQIVND (reference sequence). CDR3 region: CASKFTAGYGYTF. DNA of the CDR3: TGTGCCAGTAAGTTCACAGCAGGCTATGGCTACACCTTC.

The chain carries TRBV7-2 and TRBJ2-5; D could derive from TRBD1 or TRBD2 (5 bases each). Between the trimmed V and J ends, which lost 1 base and 4 bases, there was a span of 10 bases. The CDR3 has 14 amino acids. Germline V lookup: CDR1 SGHTA, CDR2 FQGNSA. In nucleotides, the CDR3 is TGTGCCAGCAGCTTAGATACGGGGCGAGAGACCCAGTACTTC. This sequence encodes CASSLDTGRETQYF.